The 10 T cell receptor beta chains in this list originate from one sample, sequenced in a study of T cell changes during pregnancy in multiple sclerosis. Assay used: immunoSEQ multiplex PCR; TCRdb lists only in-frame clones, some missing. This table holds tens of thousands of clones, under 95% found once. Sequenced here: peripheral blood, sampled in the first trimester of pregnancy. The receptors were gathered from a female donor in good health, enrolled as a control in a pregnancy study.

The rearrangement uses TRBV11-3 and TRBJ2-3; possible D gene TRBD1, 6 bases. V was pared by 3 bases and J by 5 bases, with 21 bases between. Germline V gene sequence: CDR1 SGHNT, CDR2 YENEEA. The CDR3 contains 17 residues. The CDR3 loop reads CASSFPPWGRQGDTQYF. Here the CDR3 DNA reads TGTGCCAGCAGCTTCCCTCCCTGGGGGCGTCAGGGAGATACGCAGTATTTT.

The CDR3 region is CASSMRLAGYEQYF. CDR3 coding DNA: TGTGCCAGTAGTATGCGACTAGCTGGGTACGAGCAGTACTTC. The rearrangement links TRBV19 to TRBJ2-7; 7 bases agree with TRBD2. The trim removed 3 bases at V and 4 bases at J, leaving 6 bases unmatched. This CDR3 has 14 residues. Per germline, CDR1 LNHDA and CDR2 SQIVND (reference sequence).

The V gene is TRBV5-4, the J gene TRBJ1-5, with 9 bases identical to TRBD1. Germline values: CDR1 SGHNT, CDR2 YYREEE (reference sequence). The CDR3 length is 17 residues. J lost 4 bases, V lost 2 bases, and 10 bases had no gene match. Written as DNA, the CDR3 is TGTGCCAGCAGCTTTTCACCCGGGACAGGGAAAAATCAGCCCCAGCATTTT. It specifies CASSFSPGTGKNQPQHF.

The chain employs TRBV30 and TRBJ2-3; 9 positions agree with TRBD2. The V and J ends lost 1 base and 5 bases, in that order; junction bases with no gene match: 13. CDR1 and CDR2 from the germline V gene are GTSNPN and SVGIG (reference sequence). The CDR3 length is 17 residues. The CDR3 coding sequence is TGTGCCTGGAGTGAGGGAATAGCGGGGGCCCGTAGAGATACGCAGTATTTT. This translates into CAWSEGIAGARRDTQYF. Combining the CDR3 with reference TRBV30 and TRBJ2-3 gives the whole variable domain SQTIHQWPATLVQPVGSPLSLECTVEGTSNPNLYWYRQAAGRGLQLLFYSVGIGQISSEVPQNLSASRPQDRQFILSSKKLLLSDSGFYLCAWSEGIAGARRDTQYFGPGTRLTVL.

The chain uses TRBV29-1 and TRBJ2-5, with 9 nucleotides matching TRBD2. J lost 7 bases, V lost 1 base, and 4 bases had no gene match. The germline V gene encodes CDR1 SQVTM and CDR2 ANQGSEA. CDR3 length equals 13 residues. CDR3 nucleotide sequence: TGCAGCGTTGAAGGTAGCGGGAGAGCGACCCAGTACTTC. Translated: CSVEGSGRATQYF. The variable domain in full, completed from reference TRBV29-1 and TRBJ2-5, reads SAVISQKPSRDICQRGTSLTIQCQVDSQVTMMFWYRQQPGQSLTLIATANQGSEATYESGFVIDKFPISRPNLTFSTLTVSNMSPEDSSIYLCSVEGSGRATQYFGPGTRLLVL.

The chain joins TRBV18 to TRBJ2-7; maybe TRBD2 (5 bases). The CDR3 length is 17 residues. The ends were cut back, 0 bases at V and 1 base at J, with 16 bases in the middle. CDR1 is KGHSH and CDR2 is LQKENI in the germline V gene. The CDR3 coding sequence is TGTGCCAGCTCACCACCTCGTGGAGCGGAGTCTTCCTACGAGCAGTACTTC. It translates to CASSPPRGAESSYEQYF.

The chain has TRBV5-4 and TRBJ1-6; the D gene is possibly TRBD1 (6 bases). Trimming cost V 4 bases and J 9 bases, with 14 bases left between them. In germline, CDR1 is SGHNT, CDR2 YYREEE (reference sequence). The CDR3 length is 14 residues. CDR3 loop: CASSKQGSGSPLHF. CDR3 DNA: TGTGCCAGCAGCAAACAGGGATCGGGTTCACCCCTCCACTTT.

V and J are TRBV5-1 and TRBJ2-1; no clear D gene. The germline V gene has CDR1 SGHRS and CDR2 YFSETQ. Trimming shortened V by 3 bases and J by 8 bases, and 9 bases separated the two germline ends. The CDR3 is 12 residues long. For the CDR3, the DNA is TGCGCCAGCAGCTACTCCCGCGATGAGCAGTTCTTC. This codes for CASSYSRDEQFF.

The chain has TRBV7-2 and TRBJ2-7; 13 bases map to TRBD2. This CDR3 has 15 residues. Germline V gene data show CDR1 as SGHTA and CDR2 as FQGNSA. Unmatched junction bases numbered 1, after V lost 3 bases and J lost 2 bases. The CDR3 sequence: CASSFGTSGTYEQYF. CDR3 DNA sequence: TGTGCCAGCAGCTTCGGGACTAGCGGGACCTACGAGCAGTACTTC.

This clone was detected only once. This chain joins TRBV30 and TRBJ2-7; D not resolved. Germline V gene data show CDR1 as GTSNPN and CDR2 as SVGIG (reference sequence). V was pared by 8 bases and J by 6 bases, with 29 bases between. This CDR3 comprises 16 residues. As DNA, the CDR3 is TGTGCCCGGCGACCAATGGCTCCCGCTATAGCCTCCGAGCAGTACTTC. Its protein is CARRPMAPAIASEQYF.